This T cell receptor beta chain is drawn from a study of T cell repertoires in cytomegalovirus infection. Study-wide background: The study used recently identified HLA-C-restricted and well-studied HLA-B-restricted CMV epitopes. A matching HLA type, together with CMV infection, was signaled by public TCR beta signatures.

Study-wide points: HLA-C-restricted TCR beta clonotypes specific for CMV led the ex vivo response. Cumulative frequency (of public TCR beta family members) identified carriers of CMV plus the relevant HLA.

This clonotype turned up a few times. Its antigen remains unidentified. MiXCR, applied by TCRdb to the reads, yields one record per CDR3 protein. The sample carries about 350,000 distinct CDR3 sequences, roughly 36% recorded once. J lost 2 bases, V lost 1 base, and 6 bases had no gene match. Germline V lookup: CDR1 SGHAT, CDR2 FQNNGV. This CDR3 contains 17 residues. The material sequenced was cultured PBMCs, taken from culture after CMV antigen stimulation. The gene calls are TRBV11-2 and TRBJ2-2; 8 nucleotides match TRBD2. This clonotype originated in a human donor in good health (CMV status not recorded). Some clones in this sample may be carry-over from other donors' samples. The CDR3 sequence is CASSLGPSGGNTGELFF. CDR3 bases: TGTGCCAGCAGCTTAGGTCCAAGCGGGGGCAACACCGGGGAGCTGTTTTTT.